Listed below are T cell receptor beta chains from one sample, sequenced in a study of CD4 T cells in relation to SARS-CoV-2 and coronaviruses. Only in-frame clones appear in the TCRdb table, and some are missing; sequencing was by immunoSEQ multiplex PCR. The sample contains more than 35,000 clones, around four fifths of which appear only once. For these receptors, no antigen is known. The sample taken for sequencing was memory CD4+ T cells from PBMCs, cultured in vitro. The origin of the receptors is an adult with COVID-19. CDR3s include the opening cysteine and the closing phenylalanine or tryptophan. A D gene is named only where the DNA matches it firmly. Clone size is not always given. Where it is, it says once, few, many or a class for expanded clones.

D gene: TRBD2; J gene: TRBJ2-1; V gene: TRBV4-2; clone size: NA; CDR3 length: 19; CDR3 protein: CASSQDPPLRGRQVNEQFF; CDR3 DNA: TGTGCCAGCAGCCAAGATCCCCCCCTACGCGGGAGGCAAGTCAATGAGCAGTTCTTC
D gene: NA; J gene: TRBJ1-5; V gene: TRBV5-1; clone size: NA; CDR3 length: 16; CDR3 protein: CASSTGHGDSNQPQHF; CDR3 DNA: TGCGCCAGCAGCACGGGACATGGCGATAGCAATCAGCCCCAGCATTTT
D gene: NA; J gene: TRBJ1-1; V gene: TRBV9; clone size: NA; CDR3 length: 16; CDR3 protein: CASSAGGGSLITEAFF; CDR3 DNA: TGTGCCAGCAGCGCCGGGGGGGGGTCCCTTATCACTGAAGCTTTCTTT
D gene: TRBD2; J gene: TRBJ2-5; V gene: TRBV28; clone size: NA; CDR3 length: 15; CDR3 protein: CASSSLFSGQETQYF; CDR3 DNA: TGTGCCAGCAGCTCTCTCTTTAGCGGGCAAGAGACCCAGTACTTC
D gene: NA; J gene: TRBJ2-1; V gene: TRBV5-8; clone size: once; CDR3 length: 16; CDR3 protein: CASSLLQAGAYNEQFF; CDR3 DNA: TGTGCCAGCAGCTTGTTGCAGGCCGGTGCCTACAATGAGCAGTTCTTC
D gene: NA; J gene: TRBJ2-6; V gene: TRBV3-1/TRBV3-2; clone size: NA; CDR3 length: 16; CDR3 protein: CASSQDPDSGANVLTF; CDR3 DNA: TGTGCCAGCAGCCAAGATCCGGACTCTGGGGCCAACGTCCTGACTTTC
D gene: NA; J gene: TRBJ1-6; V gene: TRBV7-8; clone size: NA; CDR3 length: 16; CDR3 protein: CASSLVLQTFNSPLHF; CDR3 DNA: TGTGCCAGCAGCTTAGTTTTACAGACCTTCAATTCACCCCTCCACTTT
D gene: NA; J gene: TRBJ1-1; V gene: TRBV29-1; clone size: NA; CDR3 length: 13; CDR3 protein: CSVADSKNTEAFF; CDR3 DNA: TGCAGCGTTGCGGACAGCAAGAACACTGAAGCTTTCTTT
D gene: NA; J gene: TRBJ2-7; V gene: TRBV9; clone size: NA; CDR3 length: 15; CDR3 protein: CASSPTSLPSYEQYF; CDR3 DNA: TGTGCCAGCAGCCCCACCTCGTTACCCTCCTACGAGCAGTACTTC
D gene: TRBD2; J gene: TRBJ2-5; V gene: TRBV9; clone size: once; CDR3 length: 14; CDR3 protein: CASSVTAGEETQYF; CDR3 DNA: TGTGCCAGCAGCGTCACAGCGGGAGAAGAGACCCAGTACTTC
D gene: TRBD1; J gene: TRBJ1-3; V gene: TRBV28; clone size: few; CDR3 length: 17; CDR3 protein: CASSRPGQGHSGNTIYF; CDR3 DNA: TGTGCCAGCAGTAGACCGGGACAGGGACACTCTGGAAACACCATATATTTT
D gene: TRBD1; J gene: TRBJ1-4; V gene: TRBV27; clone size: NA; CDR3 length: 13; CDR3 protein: CASNRGPNEKLFF; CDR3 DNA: TGTGCCAGCAACAGGGGCCCGAATGAAAAACTGTTTTTT
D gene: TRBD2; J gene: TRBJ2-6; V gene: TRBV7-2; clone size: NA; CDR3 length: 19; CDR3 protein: CASSFLGLAGLGGANVLTF; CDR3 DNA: TGTGCCAGCAGCTTCCTAGGACTAGCGGGCCTTGGGGGGGCCAACGTCCTGACTTTC
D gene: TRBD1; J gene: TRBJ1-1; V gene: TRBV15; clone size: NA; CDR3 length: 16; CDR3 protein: CATSREGYRGPSEAFF; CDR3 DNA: TGTGCCACCAGCAGAGAAGGCTACAGGGGGCCATCGGAAGCTTTCTTT
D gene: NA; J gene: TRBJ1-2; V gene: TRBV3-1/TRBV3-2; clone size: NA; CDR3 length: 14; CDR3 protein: CASSRAGQDMTYTF; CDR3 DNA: TGTGCCAGCAGCCGAGCGGGGCAGGACATGACCTACACCTTC
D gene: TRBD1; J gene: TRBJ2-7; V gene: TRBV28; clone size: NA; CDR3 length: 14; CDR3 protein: CASSPRDRGHEQYF; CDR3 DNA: TGTGCCAGCAGTCCCCGGGACAGGGGCCACGAGCAGTACTTC
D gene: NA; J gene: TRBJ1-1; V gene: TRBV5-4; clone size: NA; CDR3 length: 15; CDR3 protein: CASSLKGRQNTEAFF; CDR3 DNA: TGTGCCAGCAGCCTAAAGGGACGGCAAAACACTGAAGCTTTCTTT
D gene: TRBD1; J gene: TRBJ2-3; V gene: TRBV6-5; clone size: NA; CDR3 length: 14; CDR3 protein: CASRRDRGTDTQYF; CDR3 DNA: TGTGCCAGCAGACGGGACAGGGGGACAGATACGCAGTATTTT
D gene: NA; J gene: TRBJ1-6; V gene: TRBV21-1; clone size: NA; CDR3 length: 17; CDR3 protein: CATLPRAEGPYNSPLHF; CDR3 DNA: TGTGCCACACTCCCCCGGGCCGAGGGGCCTTATAATTCACCCCTCCACTTT
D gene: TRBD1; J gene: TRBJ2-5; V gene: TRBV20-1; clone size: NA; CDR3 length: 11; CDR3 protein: CSVNRGETQYF; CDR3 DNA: TGCAGTGTGAACAGGGGGGAGACCCAGTACTTC
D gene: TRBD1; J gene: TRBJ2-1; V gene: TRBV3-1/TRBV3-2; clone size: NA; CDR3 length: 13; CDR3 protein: CASSQEADRLQFF; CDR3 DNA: TGTGCCAGCAGCCAAGAAGCGGACAGGTTGCAGTTCTTC
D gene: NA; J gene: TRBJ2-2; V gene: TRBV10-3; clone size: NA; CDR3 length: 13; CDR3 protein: CAISTANTGELFF; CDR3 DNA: TGTGCCATCAGTACAGCGAACACCGGGGAGCTGTTTTTT
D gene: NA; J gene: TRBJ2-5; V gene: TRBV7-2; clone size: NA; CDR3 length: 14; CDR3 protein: CASSLPRYDGTQYF; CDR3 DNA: TGTGCCAGCAGCTTACCCCGCTACGACGGGACCCAGTACTTC
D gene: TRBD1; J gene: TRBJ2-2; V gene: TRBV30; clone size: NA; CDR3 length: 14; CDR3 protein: CAWTDRGVDGELFF; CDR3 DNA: TGTGCCTGGACGGACAGGGGAGTTGACGGGGAGCTGTTTTTT
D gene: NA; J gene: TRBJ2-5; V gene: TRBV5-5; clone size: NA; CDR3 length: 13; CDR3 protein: CASSLYGQETQYF; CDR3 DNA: TGTGCCAGCAGCTTGTACGGGCAAGAGACCCAGTACTTC
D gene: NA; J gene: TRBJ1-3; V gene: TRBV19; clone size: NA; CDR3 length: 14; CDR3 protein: CASTVGHSGNTIYF; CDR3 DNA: TGTGCCAGTACTGTGGGACACTCTGGAAACACCATATATTTT
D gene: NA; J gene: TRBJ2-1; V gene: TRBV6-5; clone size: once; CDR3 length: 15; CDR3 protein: CASSWRGFGYNEQFF; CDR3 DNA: TGTGCCAGCAGTTGGAGGGGGTTTGGGTACAATGAGCAGTTCTTC
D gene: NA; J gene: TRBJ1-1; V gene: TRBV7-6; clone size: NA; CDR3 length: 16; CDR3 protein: CASTMGGMSMNTEAFF; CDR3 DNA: TGTGCCAGTACTATGGGGGGCATGTCGATGAACACTGAAGCTTTCTTT
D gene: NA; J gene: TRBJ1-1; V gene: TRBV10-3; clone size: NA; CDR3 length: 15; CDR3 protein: CAISDGSGGGTEAFF; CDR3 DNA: TGTGCCATCAGTGACGGTTCGGGGGGGGGCACTGAAGCTTTCTTT
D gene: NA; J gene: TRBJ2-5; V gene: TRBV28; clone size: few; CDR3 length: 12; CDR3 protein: CASSLGKGTQYF; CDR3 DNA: TGTGCCAGCAGTTTGGGAAAGGGGACCCAGTACTTC
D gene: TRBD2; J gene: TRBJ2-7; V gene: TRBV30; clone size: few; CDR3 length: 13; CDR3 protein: CAWSGTSAYEQYF; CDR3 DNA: TGTGCCTGGAGTGGGACTAGCGCCTACGAGCAGTACTTC
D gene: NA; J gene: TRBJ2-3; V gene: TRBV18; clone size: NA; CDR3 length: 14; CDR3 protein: CASSPRDFTDTQYF; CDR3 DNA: TGTGCCAGCTCACCAAGGGACTTCACAGATACGCAGTATTTT
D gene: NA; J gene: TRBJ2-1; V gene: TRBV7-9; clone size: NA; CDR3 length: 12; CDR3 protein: CASSHPFREQFF; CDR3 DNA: TGTGCCAGCAGCCACCCCTTCCGCGAGCAGTTCTTC
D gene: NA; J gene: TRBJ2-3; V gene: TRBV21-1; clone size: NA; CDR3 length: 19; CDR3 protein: CASSKGGLGGRRVTDTQYF; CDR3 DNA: TGTGCCAGCAGCAAAGGGGGGCTGGGCGGAAGAAGGGTAACAGATACGCAGTATTTT
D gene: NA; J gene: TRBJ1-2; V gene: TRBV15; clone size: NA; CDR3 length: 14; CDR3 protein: CATSRDTRGNGYTF; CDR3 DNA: TGTGCCACCAGCAGAGATACACGGGGGAATGGCTACACCTTC
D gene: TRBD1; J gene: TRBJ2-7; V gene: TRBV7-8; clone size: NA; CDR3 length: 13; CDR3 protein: CASSYQGAYEQYF; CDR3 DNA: TGTGCCAGCAGCTACCAGGGGGCCTACGAGCAGTACTTC
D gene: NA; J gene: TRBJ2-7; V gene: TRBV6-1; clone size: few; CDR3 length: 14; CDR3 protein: CASSDRWRGYEQYF; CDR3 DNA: TGTGCCAGCAGTGATCGCTGGAGGGGCTACGAGCAGTACTTC
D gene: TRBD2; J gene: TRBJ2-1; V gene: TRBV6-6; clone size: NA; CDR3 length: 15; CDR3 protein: CASRLAGELGNEQFF; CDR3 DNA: TGTGCCAGCAGACTAGCGGGAGAACTAGGTAATGAGCAGTTCTTC
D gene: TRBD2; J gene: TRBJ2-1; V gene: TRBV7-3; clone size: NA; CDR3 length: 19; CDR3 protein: CASSPSGTSGSRGYNEQFF; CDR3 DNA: TGTGCCAGCAGCCCATCCGGGACTAGCGGGAGTCGTGGTTACAATGAGCAGTTCTTC
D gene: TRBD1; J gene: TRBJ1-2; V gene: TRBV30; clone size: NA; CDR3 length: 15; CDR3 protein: CAWSARDRPFYGYTF; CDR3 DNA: TGTGCCTGGAGTGCCAGGGACAGACCGTTCTATGGCTACACCTTC
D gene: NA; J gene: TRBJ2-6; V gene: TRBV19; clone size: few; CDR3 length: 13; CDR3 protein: CASSFSGANVLTF; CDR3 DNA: TGTGCCAGTAGTTTCTCTGGGGCCAACGTCCTGACTTTC
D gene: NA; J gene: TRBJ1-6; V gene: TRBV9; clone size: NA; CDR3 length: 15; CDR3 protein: CASSVGQGYNSPLHF; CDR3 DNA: TGTGCCAGCAGCGTCGGACAAGGATATAATTCACCCCTCCACTTT
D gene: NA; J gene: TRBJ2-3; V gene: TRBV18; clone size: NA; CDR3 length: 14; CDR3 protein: CASSPIVDTDTQYF; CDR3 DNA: TGTGCCAGCTCACCAATCGTAGACACAGATACGCAGTATTTT
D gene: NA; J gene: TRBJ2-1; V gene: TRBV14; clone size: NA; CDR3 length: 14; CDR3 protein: CASSQDVTGFEQFF; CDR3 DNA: TGTGCCAGCAGCCAAGATGTCACCGGATTTGAGCAGTTCTTC
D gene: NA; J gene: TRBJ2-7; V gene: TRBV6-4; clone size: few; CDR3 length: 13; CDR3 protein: CARFSGTRYEQYF; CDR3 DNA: TGTGCCAGATTCTCCGGGACCCGCTACGAGCAGTACTTC
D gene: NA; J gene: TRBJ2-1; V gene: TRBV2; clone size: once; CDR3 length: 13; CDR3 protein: CASLRDHYNEQFF; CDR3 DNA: TGTGCCAGCCTACGGGACCATTACAATGAGCAGTTCTTC